A single sample is the source of the 31 T cell receptor beta chains below, sequenced in a study of breast tumors, draining lymph nodes, adjacent tissues. Samples came from axillary lymph nodes draining the breast cancer. MiXCR, applied by TCRdb to the multiplex PCR reads, yields one record per CDR3 protein. Among 130,000 or so distinct CDR3 sequences listed, 20% to 25% were seen once. The specimen was axillary lymph node tissue. The receptors were gathered from a female donor with breast cancer. Some clones in this sample may be carry-over from other donors' samples.

This clonotype was seen ten or more times. The V and J genes are TRBV6-1 and TRBJ2-7, with D perhaps assigned TRBD1 or TRBD2 (5 bases each). CDR3 length: 14 amino acids. The germline CDR1 and CDR2 sequences are MNHNS and SASEGT. V was trimmed by 3 bases and J by 3 bases, leaving 12 bases between them. The CDR3 coding sequence is TGTGCCAGCAGTGAGCTTTGGGGGAACTACGAGCAGTACTTC. Its translation is CASSELWGNYEQYF.

This clonotype was counted only a few times. This chain connects TRBV7-2 to TRBJ2-1; 10 nucleotides agree with TRBD2. The CDR3 contains 18 residues. Germline CDR1 SGHTA, CDR2 FQGNSA. The J segment lost 2 bases and the V segment lost 2 bases, leaving 9 bases of the junction unmatched. The CDR3 nucleotides read TGTGCCAGCAGCTTATTGATCCCTAGCGGGAGAGCCTACAATGAGCAGTTCTTC. Its translation: CASSLLIPSGRAYNEQFF.

In the case of this clonotype: A much larger clone sits a single nucleotide away, making a read error possible. This sequence joins TRBV7-9 and TRBJ2-5, with D possibly matching TRBD1 (6 bases). This CDR3 is built from 13 residues. Looked up from germline, CDR1 is SEHNR and CDR2 is FQNEAQ (reference sequence). The CDR3 bases are TGTGCCAGCGGCTTAGGACAGTTCGAGACCCAGTACTTC. Its translation is CASGLGQFETQYF.

This clonotype has a count of ten or more. The chain combines TRBV4-2 with TRBJ1-2; D remains ambiguous. In germline, CDR1 is LGHNA, CDR2 YNFKEQ. CDR3 length: 16 residues. Trimming removed 0 bases at V and 4 bases at J, with 15 bases between. The CDR3 sequence is CASSQDVARRTYGYTF. DNA for the CDR3: TGTGCCAGCAGCCAAGATGTCGCGCGACGGACCTATGGCTACACCTTC.

This clonotype occurred many times. CDR3 DNA: TGTGCCAGCAGCAGGGCCTATAATTCACCCCTCCACTTT. This translates into CASSRAYNSPLHF. The chain links TRBV6-1 to TRBJ1-6; D perhaps matches TRBD1 (5 bases). CDR1 is MNHNS, CDR2 SASEGT, per germline. Trimming shortened V by 6 bases and J by 2 bases, and 5 bases separated the two germline ends. The CDR3 totals 13 residues.

Ten or more counts support this clonotype. The gene calls are TRBV11-2 and TRBJ2-1; D might be TRBD1 (5 bases). The length of the CDR3 is 15 residues. CDR1 and CDR2 from the germline V gene are SGHAT and FQNNGV. V was pared by 5 bases and J by 2 bases, with 13 bases between. This CDR3 is CASSPQAGPYNEQFF. DNA of the CDR3: TGTGCCAGCAGCCCACAGGCAGGGCCCTACAATGAGCAGTTCTTC.

Concerning this clonotype itself: At one boundary the junction diverges from the germline segment, which might be a read error. The chain employs TRBV7-2 and TRBJ2-4; no firm D call. CDR1 and CDR2 (germline): SGHTA, FQGNSA. This CDR3 comprises 18 residues. As DNA, the CDR3 is TGTGCCGGCAGCTCTGGGTACAGTGGTAGTCTAGCCAAAAACATTCAGTACTTC. Amino acids: CAGSSGYSGSLAKNIQYF. The whole variable domain, remainder taken from reference TRBV7-2 and TRBJ2-4, is GAGVSQSPSNKVTEKGKDVELRCDPISGHTALYWYRQSLGQGLEFLIYFQGNSAPDKSGLPSDRFSAERTGGSVSTLTIQRTQQEDSAVYLCAGSSGYSGSLAKNIQYFGAGTRLSVL.

CDR3 in amino acids: CSASWGLAGGRTKNIQYF. The CDR3 region has the DNA TGCAGTGCTAGTTGGGGTCTAGCGGGAGGGAGGACCAAAAACATTCAGTACTTC. The V gene is TRBV20-1, the J gene TRBJ2-4; 12 bases are a match to TRBD2. This CDR3 contains 18 residues. Germline V CDR1 and CDR2: DFQATT, SNEGSKA (reference sequence). Trimming cost V 3 bases and J 2 bases; bases outside gene matches: 11.

Concerning this clonotype itself: A read error is possible here, since a much larger clone lies one base away. The V gene is TRBV5-1, the J gene TRBJ2-1; D is undetermined. Trimming cost V 2 bases and J 8 bases, with 14 bases left between them. CDR1 and CDR2 (germline): SGHRS, YFSETQ. CDR3 length: 14 residues. CDR3 in DNA: TGCGCCAGCAGCTTTGCTCAGACACACGATGAGCAGTTCTTC. It translates to CASSFAQTHDEQFF.

This clonotype occurred a few times. This chain connects TRBV30 to TRBJ2-3; 8 nucleotides line up with TRBD1. Germline assignment: CDR1 GTSNPN and CDR2 SVGIG (reference sequence). J lost 3 bases, V lost 3 bases, and 5 bases had no gene match. The CDR3 runs to 14 residues. The chain's CDR3 is CAWRTGVDTDTQYF. For the CDR3, the DNA is TGTGCCTGGAGGACAGGGGTTGATACAGATACGCAGTATTTT.

This clonotype was seen many times. The rearrangement uses TRBV4-3 and TRBJ2-2; D uncertain. The germline V gene has CDR1 LGHNA and CDR2 YSLEER. Trimming removed 4 bases from V and 8 bases from J, with 11 bases in between. CDR3 length: 13 amino acids. The chain's CDR3 is CASSRDETGELFF. The CDR3 nucleotides read TGCGCCAGCAGCCGAGACGAAACTGGGGAGCTGTTTTTT.

About this clonotype: A single base separates this from a much larger clone, so it may be a read error. The chain employs TRBV5-1 and TRBJ2-1; D unresolved. The CDR3 is made up of 11 amino acids. Germline CDR1 and CDR2: SGHRS and YFSETQ. The V end was cut by 4 bases, the J end by 8 bases, with 7 bases between. CDR3 region: CASSPDDEQFF. The CDR3 region has the DNA TGCGCCAGCAGCCCAGACGATGAGCAGTTCTTC.

The chain uses TRBV29-1 and TRBJ2-6; D might be TRBD2 (5 bases). The CDR3 is 13 residues long. Germline lookup yields CDR1 SQVTM and CDR2 ANQGSEA. With 4 bases removed from V and 4 bases from J, the gap between germline ends came to 8 bases. CDR3 sequence reads: CSVGTLGANVLTF. The CDR3, as DNA: TGCAGCGTTGGGACTCTGGGGGCCAACGTCCTGACTTTC.

Points on this clonotype: A much larger clone is a single base away; this may be a read error. This chain links TRBV19 with TRBJ2-3, with D possibly being TRBD2 (5 bases). Trimming stripped 3 bases from V and 10 bases from J, with 17 bases between. In germline, CDR1 is LNHDA, CDR2 SQIVND (reference sequence). CDR3 length equals 14 residues. The CDR3 is CASSIGEARDAQYF. CDR3 DNA: TGTGCCAGTAGTATCGGCGAGGCCCGGGATGCGCAGTATTTT.

This clonotype occurred many times. The rearrangement uses TRBV10-2 and TRBJ2-1, with 8 bases that match TRBD2. The V gene's germline CDR1 is WSHSY and CDR2 SAAADI. V lost 7 bases and J lost 3; bases outside the gene matches: 8. The CDR3 loop spans 15 amino acids. The CDR3 protein is CASTQGAGVYNEQFF. The CDR3, as DNA: TGCGCCAGCACTCAAGGAGCGGGGGTCTACAATGAGCAGTTCTTC.

In the case of this clonotype: Being one base from a much bigger clone, this may be a read error. The chain uses TRBV5-1 and TRBJ1-3; maybe TRBD1 (6 bases). This CDR3 region has 15 residues. Germline CDR1 reads SGHRS; CDR2 reads YFSETQ. The CDR3 DNA reads TGCGCCAGCAGCTCCTCAGGGGACTCTGGAAACACCATATGTTTT. It is translated as CASSSSGDSGNTICF.

This chain uses TRBV28 with TRBJ2-7; 10 bases align to TRBD2. The V and J ends lost 3 bases and 5 bases, in that order; junction bases with no gene match: 7. Germline CDR1 and CDR2: MDHEN and SYDVKM. This CDR3 spans 15 amino acids. This chain's CDR3 is CASSFPPSGGNEQYF. DNA of the CDR3: TGTGCCAGCAGTTTCCCCCCTAGCGGGGGTAACGAGCAGTACTTC.

Worth noting for this clonotype: With a much larger clone just one base away, this may be a read error. The chain has TRBV24-1 and TRBJ2-2; D not certain. Germline lookup yields CDR1 KGHDR and CDR2 SFDVKD. The CDR3 has 14 residues. V lost 6 bases and J 4 bases, leaving 11 bases between the germline ends. CDR3 DNA sequence: TGTGCCACCAGTAATCCCGAGAGCACCGGGGAGCTGTTTTTT. As protein: CATSNPESTGELFF.

This clonotype was seen only a few times. The V gene is TRBV28, the J gene TRBJ2-5; D is ambiguous. The CDR3 loop spans 12 amino acids. The germline CDR1 and CDR2 sequences are MDHEN and SYDVKM. Trimming cost V 8 bases and J 5 bases, with 12 bases left between them. CDR3 nucleotides: TGTGCCAGCTCGTATGGTGTCGAGACCCAGTACTTC. Protein sequence: CASSYGVETQYF.

The gene calls are TRBV6-1 and TRBJ1-5, with D tentatively TRBD1 (5 bases). From germline, CDR1 is MNHNS and CDR2 SASEGT. V was pared by 8 bases and J by 6 bases, with 17 bases between. The CDR3 extends over 14 amino acids. The CDR3 DNA reads as TGTGCCAGCCTCACGGGGGTGCAGGGTCAGCCCCAGCATTTT. Translating it yields CASLTGVQGQPQHF.

In its sample, this clonotype was seen many times. The chain employs TRBV6-2 or TRBV6-3 and TRBJ2-7; D not certain. The V end lost 7 bases, the J end lost 3 bases, and 10 bases lay between the germline ends. CDR3 length equals 12 residues. Per the germline V gene, CDR1 is MNHEY and CDR2 is SVGEGT. The CDR3 coding sequence is TGTGCCAGCACGTCTCTGGGCTACGAGCAGTACTTC. Translating it yields CASTSLGYEQYF.

This clonotype has only one observation. Possible read error: a much larger clone is one base away. This chain links TRBV19 with TRBJ2-1, with 9 bases lining up with TRBD2. The CDR3 covers 14 residues. CDR1 and CDR2 from the germline V gene are LNHDA and SQIVND (reference sequence). With V trimmed by 1 base and J by 8 bases, 3 bases remained unmatched. The CDR3, as DNA: TGTGCCAGTAGTATAGCTGAGCGGGGGGATGAGCAGTTCTTC. Its translation: CASSIAERGDEQFF. Drawing the rest from reference TRBV19 and TRBJ2-1, the complete variable domain is DGGITQSPKYLFRKEGQNVTLSCEQNLNHDAMYWYRQDPGQGLRLIYYSQIVNDFQKGDIAEGYSVSREKKESFPLTVTSAQKNPTAFYLCASSIAERGDEQFFGPGTRLTVL.

This clonotype has ten or more counts. CDR3 DNA sequence: TGTGCCAGTAGCTTGGGACGGTGGGCGGAGACCCAGTACTTC. This codes for CASSLGRWAETQYF. The chain has TRBV19 and TRBJ2-5, with D perhaps given as TRBD1 or TRBD2 (5 bases each). V gave up 6 bases and J gave up 5 bases, with 16 bases separating them. There are 14 residues in the CDR3. Germline V gene lookup returns CDR1 LNHDA and CDR2 SQIVND (reference sequence).

This clonotype has at least ten counts. The rearrangement uses TRBV20-1 and TRBJ2-7, with 8 nucleotides matching TRBD1. Germline V gene sequence: CDR1 DFQATT, CDR2 SNEGSKA (reference sequence). V lost 5 bases and J lost 2; bases outside the gene matches: 5. The CDR3 is 13 amino acids. CDR3 sequence reads: CSAPGQATYEQYF. CDR3 nucleotide sequence: TGCAGTGCTCCGGGACAGGCAACCTACGAGCAGTACTTC.

This clonotype was seen repeatedly, ten times or more. In DNA, the CDR3 is TGCAGCGTTGGACGGGGGACATCCTACAATGAGCAGTTCTTC. Its translation: CSVGRGTSYNEQFF. The rearrangement links TRBV29-1 to TRBJ2-1; the D call may be TRBD1 or TRBD2 (6 bases each). The V gene lost 4 bases and the J gene lost 1 base, with 11 bases spanning the gap. The CDR3 runs to 14 residues. Germline CDR1 and CDR2: SQVTM and ANQGSEA.

In this sample, this clonotype turned up many times. The genes are TRBV29-1 and TRBJ2-7, with a tentative D call TRBD1 (6 bases). Germline values: CDR1 SQVTM, CDR2 ANQGSEA. The CDR3 totals 14 residues. Trimming removed 5 bases from V and 0 bases from J, with 14 bases in between. The CDR3 coding sequence is TGCAGCGTTCAGGACAGTCTTAGCTCCTACGAGCAGTACTTC. This gives the protein CSVQDSLSSYEQYF.

This clonotype was observed many times. The V gene is TRBV5-6, the J gene TRBJ2-7; D uncertain. The CDR3 loop spans 15 amino acids. Between the trimmed V and J ends, which lost 0 bases and 2 bases, there was a span of 12 bases. Germline values: CDR1 SGHDT, CDR2 YYEEEE. The CDR3 DNA follows: TGTGCCAGCAGCTTGGCCCCTAGATTAGCCTACGAGCAGTACTTC. It translates to CASSLAPRLAYEQYF.

This clonotype occurred a few times. The V and J genes are TRBV29-1 and TRBJ2-5; no firm D call. Per the germline V gene, CDR1 is SQVTM and CDR2 is ANQGSEA. With 2 bases removed from V and 1 base from J, the gap between germline ends came to 2 bases. The CDR3 length is 11 residues. The CDR3 DNA reads TGCAGCGTTGAAAGCCAAGAGACCCAGTACTTC. Protein product: CSVESQETQYF.

This clonotype was observed at least ten times. V is TRBV7-9 and J is TRBJ2-5, with unresolved D. The V and J ends lost 0 bases and 5 bases respectively, with 4 bases between them. The CDR3 runs to 12 residues. Germline CDR1 reads SEHNR; CDR2 reads FQNEAQ (reference sequence). The chain's CDR3 is CASSLAVETQYF. CDR3 in DNA: TGTGCCAGCAGCTTAGCTGTGGAGACCCAGTACTTC.

On this clonotype: Without the conserved terminal phenylalanine or tryptophan, this CDR3 likely stems from a read error. The chain links TRBV3-1 to TRBJ2-2, with 7 bases that match TRBD2. The length of the CDR3 is 17 residues. The germline gives CDR1 LGHDT, CDR2 YNNKEL (reference sequence). V was clipped by 1 base and J by 1 base; unmatched bases: 6. CDR3 region: CASSQGGGSRNTGELFV. The CDR3 DNA follows: TGTGCCAGCAGCCAAGGGGGGGGATCGCGGAACACCGGGGAGCTGTTTGTT.

At least ten counts were recorded for this clonotype. The chain combines TRBV12-3 or TRBV12-4 with TRBJ2-3, with 11 bases that match TRBD2. V shed 6 bases and J 5 bases; nucleotides not matched to a gene: 7. The CDR3 covers 15 residues. The chain's CDR3 is CASSLSGRAVDTQYF. The CDR3 nucleotides are TGTGCCAGCAGCCTTAGCGGGAGGGCGGTAGATACGCAGTATTTT.